The 31 T cell receptor beta chains in this list originate from one sample, sequenced in a study of naive and memory T cell subsets. Both TRBC1 and TRBC2 were covered by a beta constant-region primer of two equimolar oligonucleotides. The ligated cDNA underwent four PCR rounds using SP2 and nested alpha and beta constant-region primers. TCRdb re-analysed the UMI-ligation and nested PCR reads in MiXCR, keeping a single row per CDR3 protein. Counted here are 150,000 or so distinct CDR3 sequences, 22% occurring once; the ten biggest clones make up 0.095% to 0.12%. These receptors have no identified antigens. Study-level points and caveats: Possibly reflecting memory cells re-expressing CD45RA, a few larger clonotypes occurred in naive repertoires, especially CD8.

The sample comprised naive CD4+ T cells from blood. These receptors were obtained from a human donor in good health.

This chain connects TRBV6-1 to TRBJ1-2, with D hard to call. Germline assignment: CDR1 MNHNS and CDR2 SASEGT. The CDR3 sequence is 11 residues long. Deletions cut 5 bases from V and 1 base from J, with 2 bases between. This CDR3 reads CASSINYGYTF. As DNA, the CDR3 is TGTGCCAGCAGTATTAACTATGGCTACACCTTC.

Details on this clonotype: A much larger clone lies a single base off, so this may be a read error. CDR3 DNA: TGCAGCGCTAGGGACCCGGGGGCAGATACGCAGTATTTT. Protein sequence: CSARDPGADTQYF. V is TRBV29-1 and J is TRBJ2-3; perhaps TRBD2 as D (6 bases). CDR3 size: 13 residues. Germline CDR1 reads SQVTM; CDR2 reads ANQGSEA. V lost 7 bases and J 4 bases, leaving 15 bases between the germline ends.

The J gene is TRBJ2-2, the V gene TRBV4-3, with D possibly matching TRBD2 (5 bases). In germline, CDR1 is LGHNA, CDR2 YSLEER. CDR3 length equals 16 residues. V lost 4 bases and J lost 1, with 13 bases in between. CDR3: CASSRLGELNTGELFF. The CDR3 nucleotides are TGCGCCAGCAGCCGCCTCGGGGAGCTGAACACCGGGGAGCTGTTTTTT.

This clonotype was seen more than once but under ten times. The rearrangement links TRBV10-3 to TRBJ2-2; 10 bases fit TRBD2. Germline V gene data show CDR1 as ENHRY and CDR2 as SYGVKD. J lost 3 bases, V lost 5 bases, and 3 bases had no gene match. The CDR3 extends over 15 amino acids. CDR3 nucleotide sequence: TGTGCCATCAGTCGGACTAGCGGAGACACCGGGGAGCTGTTTTTT. Residues: CAISRTSGDTGELFF.

This chain links TRBV7-2 with TRBJ2-7; TRBD1 matches 11 bases. CDR3 size: 14 residues. Trimming cost V 5 bases and J 4 bases; bases outside gene matches: 4. Per germline, CDR1 SGHTA and CDR2 FQGNSA. The CDR3 DNA sequence: TGTGCCAGCAGCATAGGACAGGGGGCGTACGAGCAGTACTTC. Protein product: CASSIGQGAYEQYF.

The sample holds a few counts of this clonotype. V gene TRBV28 combines with J gene TRBJ2-7, with D possibly matching TRBD2 (5 bases). The CDR3 runs 13 residues. V lost 4 bases to trimming and J lost 5 bases, with 12 bases between them. Germline values: CDR1 MDHEN, CDR2 SYDVKM. The CDR3 is CASSSLVPNEQYF. DNA of the CDR3: TGTGCCAGCAGTTCACTAGTTCCCAACGAGCAGTACTTC.

V is TRBV29-1 and J is TRBJ2-1, with 9 bases aligning to TRBD2. V lost 5 bases to trimming and J lost 6 bases; unmatched junction nucleotides: 5. The CDR3 extends over 13 amino acids. The germline V gene encodes CDR1 SQVTM and CDR2 ANQGSEA. The DNA of the CDR3 is TGCAGCGTTAGGGGACTAGCTCGCAATGAGCAGTTCTTC. Amino acids: CSVRGLARNEQFF.

This clonotype was counted only a few times. The chain employs TRBV30 and TRBJ2-7; D might be TRBD2 (5 bases). The germline V gene encodes CDR1 GTSNPN and CDR2 SVGIG (reference sequence). Trimming removed 2 bases from V and 6 bases from J, with 8 bases in between. The CDR3 extends over 11 amino acids. CDR3 coding DNA: TGTGCCTGGAGTACTAGAACCGAGCAGTACTTC. It yields the protein CAWSTRTEQYF.

The rearrangement joins TRBV29-1 to TRBJ2-5, with D tentatively TRBD1 or TRBD2 (6 bases each). CDR3 size: 13 residues. Trimming removed 6 bases from V and 7 bases from J, with 18 bases in between. Germline lookup yields CDR1 SQVTM and CDR2 ANQGSEA. In nucleotides, the CDR3 is TGCAGCGTCCACAGGAGGGGGGACGGGACCCAGTACTTC. Translating gives CSVHRRGDGTQYF.

This chain joins TRBV5-4 and TRBJ2-7, with 7 bases identical to TRBD1. This CDR3 spans 14 amino acids. Germline lookup yields CDR1 SGHNT and CDR2 YYREEE (reference sequence). With 5 bases clipped from V and 2 bases from J, the junction kept 7 bases outside the gene matches. The CDR3: CASRSDRDTYEQYF. The CDR3 DNA follows: TGTGCCAGCAGATCCGACAGGGATACCTACGAGCAGTACTTC.

This clonotype appeared a few times. The CDR3 sequence is CASRTTGGSSYEQYF. The CDR3 nucleotides are TGTGCCAGCAGGACGACAGGGGGAAGCTCCTACGAGCAGTACTTC. J is TRBJ2-7 and V is TRBV28, with 9 positions matching TRBD1. There are 15 residues in the CDR3. The J segment lost 0 bases and the V segment lost 6 bases, leaving 6 bases of the junction unmatched. Germline V lookup: CDR1 MDHEN, CDR2 SYDVKM.

The genes are TRBV12-3 or TRBV12-4 and TRBJ1-5, with D uncertain. Trimming removed 3 bases at V and 6 bases at J, with 15 bases between. The CDR3 has 15 residues. The CDR3 nucleotides read TGTGCCAGCAGTTTTGGTGCAGTTGGGATTCAGCCCCAGCATTTT. Protein sequence: CASSFGAVGIQPQHF.

V is TRBV28 and J is TRBJ2-4; 12 positions agree with TRBD1. CDR1 and CDR2 from the germline V gene are MDHEN and SYDVKM. The CDR3 is 14 amino acids. J was trimmed by 11 bases and V by 6 bases; bases with no gene match: 8. CDR3 in amino acids: CASSPGQGARVQYF. The CDR3 region has the DNA TGTGCCAGCAGCCCGGGACAGGGGGCTAGGGTTCAGTACTTC.

The V call is TRBV7-9, the J call TRBJ2-1; possible D gene TRBD2, 5 bases. Trimming shortened V by 5 bases and J by 6 bases, and 11 bases separated the two germline ends. This CDR3 comprises 13 residues. CDR1 and CDR2 from the germline V gene are SEHNR and FQNEAQ (reference sequence). The CDR3 loop reads CASSRGLSNEQFF. In DNA form, the CDR3 reads TGTGCCAGCAGCCGTGGACTCTCCAATGAGCAGTTCTTC.

The table lists this clonotype with a few counts. The gene calls are TRBV20-1 and TRBJ1-2; no reliable D call. V dropped 3 bases and J dropped 6 bases, with 20 bases sitting between them. Germline V gene sequence: CDR1 DFQATT, CDR2 SNEGSKA (reference sequence). The CDR3 has 15 residues. Here the CDR3 DNA reads TGCAGTGCTAGTGCTCCGCGCCAGGCCCCGGATGGCTACACCTTC. Translation gives CSASAPRQAPDGYTF.

This clonotype was seen repeatedly, ten times or more. The chain carries TRBV11-2 and TRBJ2-6; no reliable D call. With 2 bases removed from V and 0 bases from J, the gap between germline ends came to 11 bases. Germline V gene data show CDR1 as SGHAT and CDR2 as FQNNGV. This CDR3 is built from 17 residues. The CDR3 DNA reads as TGTGCCAGCAGCTTACACAGTGCCGCCTCTGGGGCCAACGTCCTGACTTTC. It codes for CASSLHSAASGANVLTF.

The V gene is TRBV4-3, the J gene TRBJ2-7, with a tentative D call TRBD1 (6 bases). CDR3 size: 17 residues. Germline CDR1 reads LGHNA; CDR2 reads YSLEER. V was clipped by 0 bases and J by 0 bases, with 15 bases between them. The CDR3 DNA reads TGCGCCAGCAGCCAAGACAGCCTTCAGGGGAACTCCTACGAGCAGTACTTC. This codes for CASSQDSLQGNSYEQYF.

The chain is built from TRBV20-1 and TRBJ2-1; 7 bases fit TRBD2. J was trimmed by 3 bases and V by 3 bases; bases with no gene match: 2. The CDR3 has 13 residues. CDR1 and CDR2 (germline): DFQATT, SNEGSKA (reference sequence). CDR3: CSARTSSYNEQFF. The CDR3 DNA reads as TGCAGTGCTAGGACTAGCAGCTACAATGAGCAGTTCTTC.

CDR3 in amino acids: CSARAVLRLNTEAFF. CDR3 nucleotide sequence: TGCAGTGCTAGAGCCGTTTTGAGATTGAACACTGAAGCTTTCTTT. This sequence joins TRBV20-1 and TRBJ1-1; no clear D. Germline lookup yields CDR1 DFQATT and CDR2 SNEGSKA (reference sequence). The CDR3 runs to 15 residues. V was clipped by 1 base and J by 0 bases, with 12 bases between them.

This rearrangement joins TRBV28 to TRBJ2-7, with a weak D call TRBD2 (5 bases). Germline V gives CDR1 MDHEN, CDR2 SYDVKM. Trimming cost V 4 bases and J 7 bases, with 20 bases left between them. The CDR3 consists of 15 residues. The CDR3 region has the DNA TGTGCCAGCAGTTCCCCAGGAGGCAGGTTTGGGGAGCAGTACTTC. As protein: CASSSPGGRFGEQYF.

Many counts were recorded for this clonotype. The chain employs TRBV18 and TRBJ1-1, with D maybe TRBD1 (5 bases). Germline V gene data show CDR1 as KGHSH and CDR2 as LQKENI. The CDR3 is 15 residues long. V lost 0 bases and J lost 4, with 12 bases in between. CDR3 sequence: CASSPPRGAGTEAFF. The CDR3 DNA sequence: TGTGCCAGCTCACCACCTCGAGGGGCGGGCACTGAAGCTTTCTTT.

This clonotype was detected a few times. The chain couples TRBV7-9 to TRBJ1-1; D unclear. Between the trimmed V and J ends, which lost 5 bases and 6 bases, there was a span of 19 bases. The germline gives CDR1 SEHNR, CDR2 FQNEAQ (reference sequence). This CDR3 has 15 residues. The CDR3: CASSKRGVEWAEAFF. For the CDR3, the DNA is TGTGCCAGCAGCAAACGCGGGGTGGAGTGGGCTGAAGCTTTCTTT.

This clonotype was seen repeatedly, ten times or more. The chain combines TRBV5-4 with TRBJ2-1, with D possibly called TRBD1 or TRBD2 (5 bases each). The CDR3 runs 15 residues. The V end lost 4 bases, the J end lost 4 bases, and 15 bases lay between the germline ends. Germline V gene sequence: CDR1 SGHNT, CDR2 YYREEE (reference sequence). The CDR3 DNA follows: TGTGCCAGCAGCGAGTGGGGGTTAGTATACAATGAGCAGTTCTTC. Translation gives CASSEWGLVYNEQFF.

This clonotype was found a few times. The rearrangement joins TRBV5-1 to TRBJ2-7, with D possibly TRBD2 on 5 matching bases. CDR3 length: 14 amino acids. Germline loops: CDR1 SGHRS, CDR2 YFSETQ. Between the trimmed V and J ends, which lost 6 bases and 6 bases, there was a span of 19 bases. The CDR3 here is CASTLDGRRGEQYF. Written as DNA, the CDR3 is TGCGCCAGCACCCTAGATGGGCGTCGGGGCGAGCAGTACTTC.

V gene TRBV30 combines with J gene TRBJ2-1; no clear D. CDR1 and CDR2 (germline): GTSNPN, SVGIG (reference sequence). The CDR3 consists of 11 residues. Trimming cost V 1 base and J 10 bases, with 8 bases left between them. CDR3 region: CAWSALEEQFF. In nucleotides, the CDR3 is TGTGCCTGGAGTGCCCTCGAGGAGCAGTTCTTC.

The chain employs TRBV29-1 and TRBJ1-5; D remains unclear. The CDR3 is 13 amino acids. V was clipped by 4 bases and J by 0 bases, with 7 bases between them. Germline CDR1 reads SQVTM; CDR2 reads ANQGSEA. CDR3 loop: CSVAGPSNQPQHF. The CDR3 coding sequence is TGCAGCGTTGCCGGGCCTAGCAATCAGCCCCAGCATTTT.

The table lists this clonotype with many counts. CDR3 protein: CASSYSASGAYNEQFF. The CDR3 DNA reads TGTGCCAGCAGTTACTCGGCTAGCGGAGCCTACAATGAGCAGTTCTTC. This sequence joins TRBV6-6 and TRBJ2-1; TRBD2 agrees at 7 bases. The CDR3 is 16 residues long. Germline CDR1 reads MNHNY; CDR2 reads SVGAGI (reference sequence). With 0 bases clipped from V and 2 bases from J, the junction kept 4 bases outside the gene matches.

This clonotype was detected only a few times. CDR3 amino acids: CASSHREREDTQYF. The CDR3 DNA reads TGTGCCAGCAGCCACAGGGAGAGGGAGGATACGCAGTATTTT. J is TRBJ2-3 and V is TRBV12-3 or TRBV12-4; D is possibly TRBD1 (6 bases). The CDR3 spans 14 residues. Trimming removed 6 bases from V and 6 bases from J, with 16 bases in between.

A few counts support this clonotype. The chain links TRBV10-3 to TRBJ2-1; D may be TRBD2 (6 bases). CDR1 ENHRY and CDR2 SYGVKD come from the germline V gene. The CDR3 spans 13 residues. Trimming removed 4 bases from V and 5 bases from J, with 9 bases in between. DNA of the CDR3: TGTGCCATCAGTGGACTAGGTAACAATGAGCAGTTCTTC. Its translation: CAISGLGNNEQFF.

A few counts support this clonotype. The chain links TRBV20-1 to TRBJ2-3; no clear D gene. This CDR3 has 14 residues. Germline V CDR1 and CDR2: DFQATT, SNEGSKA (reference sequence). V lost 1 base and J lost 1, with 9 bases in between. For the CDR3, the DNA is TGCAGTGCTAGAGTGCAGTTGGGCACAGATACGCAGTATTTT. Translated: CSARVQLGTDTQYF.

This clonotype has just a few counts. The V call is TRBV12-3 or TRBV12-4, the J call TRBJ1-1; D is undetermined. The CDR3 is 13 residues long. Trimming pared 6 bases from V and 2 bases from J, leaving 10 bases between. The CDR3 sequence is CASSPGPNTEAFF. CDR3 nucleotides: TGTGCCAGCAGCCCCGGGCCCAACACTGAAGCTTTCTTT.